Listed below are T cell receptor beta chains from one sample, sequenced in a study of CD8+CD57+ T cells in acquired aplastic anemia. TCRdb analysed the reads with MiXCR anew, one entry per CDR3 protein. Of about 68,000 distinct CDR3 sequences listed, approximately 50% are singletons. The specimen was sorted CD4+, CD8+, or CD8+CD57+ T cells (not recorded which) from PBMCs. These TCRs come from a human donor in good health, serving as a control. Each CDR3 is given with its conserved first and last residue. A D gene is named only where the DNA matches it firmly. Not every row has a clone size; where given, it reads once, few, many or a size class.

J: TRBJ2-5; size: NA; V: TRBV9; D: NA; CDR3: CASSVGVNHQETQYF; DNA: TGTGCCAGCAGCGTGGGCGTAAACCATCAAGAGACCCAGTACTTC
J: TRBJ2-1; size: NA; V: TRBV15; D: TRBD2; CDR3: CATRIPGLAGGQQFF; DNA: TGTGCCACCAGGATTCCGGGACTAGCGGGAGGGCAGCAGTTCTTC
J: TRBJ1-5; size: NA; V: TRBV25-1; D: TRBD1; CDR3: CASSETGAGQPQHF; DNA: TGTGCCAGCAGTGAAACAGGGGCGGGTCAGCCCCAGCATTTT
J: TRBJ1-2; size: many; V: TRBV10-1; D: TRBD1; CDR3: CASRTGDVYGYTF; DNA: TGCGCCAGCAGAACAGGGGATGTCTATGGCTACACCTTC
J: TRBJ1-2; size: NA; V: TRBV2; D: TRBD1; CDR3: CASSDRPGGGYTF; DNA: TGTGCCAGCAGTGATCGGCCAGGGGGAGGCTACACCTTC
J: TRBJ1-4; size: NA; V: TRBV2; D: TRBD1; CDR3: CARQGRSNEKLFF; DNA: TGTGCCAGACAGGGGCGGTCTAATGAAAAACTGTTTTTT
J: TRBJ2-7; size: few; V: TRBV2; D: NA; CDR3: CASRLSWEQYF; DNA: TGTGCCAGCAGACTATCTTGGGAGCAGTACTTC
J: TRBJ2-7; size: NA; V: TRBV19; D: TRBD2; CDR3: CASSILAGGAYEQYF; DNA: TGTGCCAGTAGTATACTAGCGGGGGGCGCTTACGAGCAGTACTTC
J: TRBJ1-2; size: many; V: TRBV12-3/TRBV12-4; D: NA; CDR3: CASSLLDMEVYGYTF; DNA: TGTGCCAGCAGTTTATTGGACATGGAGGTCTATGGCTACACCTTC
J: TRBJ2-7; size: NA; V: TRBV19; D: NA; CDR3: CASGAQRPEESYEQYF; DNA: TGTGCCAGTGGTGCGCAACGGCCAGAGGAGTCCTACGAGCAGTACTTC
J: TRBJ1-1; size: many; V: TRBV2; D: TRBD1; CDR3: CASSVSSGGLGATEAFF; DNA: TGTGCCAGCAGTGTTTCGTCAGGGGGCTTGGGAGCCACTGAAGCTTTCTTT
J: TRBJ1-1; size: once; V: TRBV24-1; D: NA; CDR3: CATSERQGTEAFF; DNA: TGTGCCACCAGTGAAAGACAAGGGACTGAAGCTTTCTTT
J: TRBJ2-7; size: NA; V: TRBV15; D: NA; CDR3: CATSREGTGSYEQYF; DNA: TGTGCCACCAGCAGAGAGGGCACAGGCTCCTACGAGCAGTACTTC
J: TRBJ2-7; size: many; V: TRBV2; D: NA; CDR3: CASIRSSYKQYF; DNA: TGTGCCAGCATTAGGAGCTCCTACAAGCAGTACTTC
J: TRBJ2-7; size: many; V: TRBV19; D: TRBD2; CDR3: CASSMARPGGNYEQYF; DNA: TGTGCCAGTAGTATGGCGAGGCCGGGAGGAAACTACGAGCAGTACTTC
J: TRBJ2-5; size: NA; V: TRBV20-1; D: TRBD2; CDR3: CSARVGRGDLETQYF; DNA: TGCAGTGCTAGAGTAGGGAGGGGTGATTTGGAGACCCAGTACTTC
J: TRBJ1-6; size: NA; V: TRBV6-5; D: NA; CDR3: CVSSYLGHYNSPLHF; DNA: TGTGTCAGCAGTTACCTAGGCCACTATAATTCACCCCTCCACTTT
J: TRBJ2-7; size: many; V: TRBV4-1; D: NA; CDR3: CASSQEHRAIYEQYF; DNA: TGCGCCAGCAGCCAAGAGCACCGGGCTATCTACGAGCAGTACTTC
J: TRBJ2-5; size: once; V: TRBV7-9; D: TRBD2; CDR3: CASSRTSGIGETQYF; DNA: TGTGCCAGCAGCCGGACTAGCGGGATCGGGGAGACCCAGTACTTC
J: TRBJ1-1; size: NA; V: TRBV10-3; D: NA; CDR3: CAISESTRGSRAFF; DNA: TGTGCCATCAGTGAGTCGACTCGGGGGAGCAGAGCTTTCTTT
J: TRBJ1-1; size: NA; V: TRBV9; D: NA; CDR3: CASSVVSVNTEAFF; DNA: TGTGCCAGCAGCGTAGTGTCCGTAAACACTGAAGCTTTCTTT